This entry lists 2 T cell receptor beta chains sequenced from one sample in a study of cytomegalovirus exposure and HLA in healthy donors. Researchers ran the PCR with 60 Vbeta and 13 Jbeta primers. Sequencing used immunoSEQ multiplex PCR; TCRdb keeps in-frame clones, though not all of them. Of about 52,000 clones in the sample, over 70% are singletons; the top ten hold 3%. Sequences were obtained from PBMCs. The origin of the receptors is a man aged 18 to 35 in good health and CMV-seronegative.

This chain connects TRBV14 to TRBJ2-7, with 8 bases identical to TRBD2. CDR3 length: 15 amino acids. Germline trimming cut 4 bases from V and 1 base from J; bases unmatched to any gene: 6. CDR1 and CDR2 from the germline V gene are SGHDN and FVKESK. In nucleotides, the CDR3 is TGTGCCAGCAGCCCCACCGGGACTAGATCCTACGAGCAGTACTTC. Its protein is CASSPTGTRSYEQYF. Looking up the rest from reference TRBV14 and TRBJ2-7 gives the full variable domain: EAGVTQFPSHSVIEKGQTVTLRCDPISGHDNLYWYRRVMGKEIKFLLHFVKESKQDESGMPNNRFLAERTGGTYSTLKVQPAELEDSGVYFCASSPTGTRSYEQYFGPGTRLTVT.

CDR3 in amino acids: CASSVEGGSWDEQFF. As DNA, the CDR3 is TGTGCCAGCAGCGTAGAGGGCGGGTCTTGGGATGAGCAGTTCTTC. The gene calls are TRBV9 and TRBJ2-1, with a weak D call TRBD2 (5 bases). V lost 0 bases and J 8 bases, leaving 15 bases between the germline ends. The germline V gene encodes CDR1 SGDLS and CDR2 YYNGEE. CDR3 length equals 15 residues.